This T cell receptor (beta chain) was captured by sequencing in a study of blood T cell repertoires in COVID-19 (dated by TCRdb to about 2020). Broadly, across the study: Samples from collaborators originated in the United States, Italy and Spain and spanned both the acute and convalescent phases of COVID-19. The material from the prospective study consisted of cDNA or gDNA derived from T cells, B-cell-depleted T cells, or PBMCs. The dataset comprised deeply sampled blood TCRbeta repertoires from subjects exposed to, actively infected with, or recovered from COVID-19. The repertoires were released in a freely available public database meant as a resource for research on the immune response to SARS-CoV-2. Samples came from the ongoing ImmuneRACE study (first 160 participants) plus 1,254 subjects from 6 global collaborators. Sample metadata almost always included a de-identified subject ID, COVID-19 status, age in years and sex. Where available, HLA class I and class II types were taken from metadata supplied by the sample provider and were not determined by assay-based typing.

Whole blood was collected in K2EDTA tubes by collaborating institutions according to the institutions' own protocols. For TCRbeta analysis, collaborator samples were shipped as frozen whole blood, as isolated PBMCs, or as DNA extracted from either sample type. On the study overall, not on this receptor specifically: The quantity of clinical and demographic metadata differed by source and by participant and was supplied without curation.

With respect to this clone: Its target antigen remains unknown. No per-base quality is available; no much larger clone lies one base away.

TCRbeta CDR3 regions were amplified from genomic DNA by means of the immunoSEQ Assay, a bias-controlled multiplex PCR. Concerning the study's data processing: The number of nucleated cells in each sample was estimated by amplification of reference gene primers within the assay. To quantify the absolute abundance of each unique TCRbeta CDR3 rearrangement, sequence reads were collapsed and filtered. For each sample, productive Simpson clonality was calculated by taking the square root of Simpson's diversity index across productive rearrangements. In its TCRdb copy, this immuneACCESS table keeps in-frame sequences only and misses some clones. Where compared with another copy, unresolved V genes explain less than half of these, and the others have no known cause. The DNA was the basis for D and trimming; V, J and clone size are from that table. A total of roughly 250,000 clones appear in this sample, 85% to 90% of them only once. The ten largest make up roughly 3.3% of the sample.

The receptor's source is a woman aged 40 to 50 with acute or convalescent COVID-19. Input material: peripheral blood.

The CDR3 region reads CASSYSLAGGGSTQYF. The nucleotide sequence is TGTGCCAGCAGTTACTCGTTAGCGGGGGGCGGGAGTACGCAGTATTTT. The chain joins TRBV6-5 to TRBJ2-3; 10 central bases correspond to TRBD2. The CDR3 numbers 16 residues from cysteine through phenylalanine. The only DNA kept is the CDR3, 48 bases in frame from the first base. Trimming takes 0 bases off V and 8 bases off J; junction bases not matched to a gene: 8. Per the germline V gene, MNHEY is the CDR1 and SVGAGI is the CDR2.